This TCR beta chain was found in a study of T-cell reconstitution after alpha-beta-depleted transplantation in children. A library of TCRbeta sequences, prepared with unique molecular identifiers, was generated. One entry per CDR3 protein results from TCRdb running MiXCR on the PCR reads. The table includes approximately 270,000 distinct CDR3 sequences, about a tenth detected once. In germline, CDR1 is DFQATT, CDR2 SNEGSKA (reference sequence). The CDR3 sequence is 14 residues long. V dropped 2 bases and J dropped 0 bases, with 8 bases sitting between them. The source material was PBMCs from the stem cell graft donor, sampled from the stem cell graft. This clonotype originated in a human donor who donated a stem cell graft to a child with SCID. V gene TRBV20-1 combines with J gene TRBJ2-4; D unclear. As DNA, the CDR3 is TGCAGTGCTAGAACGAGGTTAGCCAAAAACATTCAGTACTTC. It translates to CSARTRLAKNIQYF.